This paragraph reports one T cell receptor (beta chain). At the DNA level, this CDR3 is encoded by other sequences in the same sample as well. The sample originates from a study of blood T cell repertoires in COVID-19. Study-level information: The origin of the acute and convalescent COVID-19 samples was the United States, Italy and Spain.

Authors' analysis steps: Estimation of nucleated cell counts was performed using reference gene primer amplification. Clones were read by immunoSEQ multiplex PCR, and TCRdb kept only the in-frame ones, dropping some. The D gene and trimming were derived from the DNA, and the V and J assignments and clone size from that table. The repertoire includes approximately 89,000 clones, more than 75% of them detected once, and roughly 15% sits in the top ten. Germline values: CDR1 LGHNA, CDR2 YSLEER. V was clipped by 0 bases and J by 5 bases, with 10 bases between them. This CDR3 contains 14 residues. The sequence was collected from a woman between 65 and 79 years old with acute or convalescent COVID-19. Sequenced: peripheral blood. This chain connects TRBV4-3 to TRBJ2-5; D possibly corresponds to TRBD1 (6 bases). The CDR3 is CASSQDRGGETQYF. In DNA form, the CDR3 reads TGCGCCAGCAGCCAAGACAGGGGCGGGGAGACCCAGTACTTC.